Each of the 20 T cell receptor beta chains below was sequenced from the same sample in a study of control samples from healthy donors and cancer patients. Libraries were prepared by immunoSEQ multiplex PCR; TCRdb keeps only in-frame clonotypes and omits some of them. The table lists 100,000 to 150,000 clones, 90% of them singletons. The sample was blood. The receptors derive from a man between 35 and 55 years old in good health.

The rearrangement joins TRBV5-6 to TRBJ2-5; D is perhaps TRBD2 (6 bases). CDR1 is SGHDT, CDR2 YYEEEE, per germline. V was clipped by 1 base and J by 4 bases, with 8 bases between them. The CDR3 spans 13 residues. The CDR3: CASSLPRGETQYF. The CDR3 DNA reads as TGTGCCAGCAGCTTGCCGCGGGGAGAGACCCAGTACTTC. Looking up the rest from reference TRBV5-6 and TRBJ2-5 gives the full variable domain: DAGVTQSPTHLIKTRGQQVTLRCSPKSGHDTVSWYQQALGQGPQFIFQYYEEEERQRGNFPDRFSGHQFPNYSSELNVNALLLGDSALYLCASSLPRGETQYFGPGTRLLVL.

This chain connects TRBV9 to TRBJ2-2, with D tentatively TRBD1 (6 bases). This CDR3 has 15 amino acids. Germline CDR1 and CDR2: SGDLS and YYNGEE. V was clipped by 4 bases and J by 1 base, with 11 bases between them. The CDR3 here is CASSPGTRNTGELFF. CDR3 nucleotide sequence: TGTGCCAGCAGCCCCGGGACAAGGAACACCGGGGAGCTGTTTTTT.

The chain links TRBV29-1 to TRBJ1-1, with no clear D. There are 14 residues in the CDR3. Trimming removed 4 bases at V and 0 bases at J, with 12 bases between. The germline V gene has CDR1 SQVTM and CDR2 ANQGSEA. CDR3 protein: CSVAQAAMNTEAFF. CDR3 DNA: TGCAGCGTTGCTCAGGCAGCCATGAACACTGAAGCTTTCTTT.

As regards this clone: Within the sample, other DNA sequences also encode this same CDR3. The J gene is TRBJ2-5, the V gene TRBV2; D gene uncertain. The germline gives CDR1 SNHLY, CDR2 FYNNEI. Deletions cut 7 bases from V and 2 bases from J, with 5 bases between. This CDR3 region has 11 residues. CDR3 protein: CASKFQETQYF. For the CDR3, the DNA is TGTGCCAGCAAGTTTCAAGAGACCCAGTACTTC.

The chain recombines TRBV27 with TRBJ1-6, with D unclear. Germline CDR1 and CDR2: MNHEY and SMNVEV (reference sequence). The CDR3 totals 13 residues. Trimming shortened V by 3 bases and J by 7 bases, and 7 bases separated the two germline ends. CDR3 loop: CASSFVINSPLHF. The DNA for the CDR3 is TGTGCCAGCAGTTTTGTCATCAATTCACCCCTCCACTTT.

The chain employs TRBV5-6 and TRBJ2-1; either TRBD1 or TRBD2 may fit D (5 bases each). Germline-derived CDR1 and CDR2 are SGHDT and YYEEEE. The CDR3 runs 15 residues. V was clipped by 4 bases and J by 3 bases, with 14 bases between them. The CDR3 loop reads CASSADWGFYNEQFF. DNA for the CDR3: TGTGCCAGCAGCGCTGACTGGGGGTTCTACAATGAGCAGTTCTTC.

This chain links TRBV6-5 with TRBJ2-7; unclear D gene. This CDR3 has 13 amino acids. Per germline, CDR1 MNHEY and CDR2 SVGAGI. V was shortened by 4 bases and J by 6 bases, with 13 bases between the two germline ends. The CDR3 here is CASSSHGLSEQYF. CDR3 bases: TGTGCCAGCAGTTCCCACGGCCTTTCCGAGCAGTACTTC.

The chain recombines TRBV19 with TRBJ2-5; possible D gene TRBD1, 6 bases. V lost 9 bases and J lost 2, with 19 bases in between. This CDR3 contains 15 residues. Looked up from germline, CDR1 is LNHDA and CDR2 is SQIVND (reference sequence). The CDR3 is CASRSGQSRQETQYF. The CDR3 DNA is TGTGCCAGCCGGTCAGGACAGTCCCGGCAAGAGACCCAGTACTTC.

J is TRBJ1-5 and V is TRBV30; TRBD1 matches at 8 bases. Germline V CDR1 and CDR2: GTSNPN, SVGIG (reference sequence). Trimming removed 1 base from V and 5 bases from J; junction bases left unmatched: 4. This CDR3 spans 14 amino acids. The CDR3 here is CAWSGDRWDQPQHF. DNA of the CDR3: TGTGCCTGGAGTGGGGACAGGTGGGATCAGCCCCAGCATTTT.

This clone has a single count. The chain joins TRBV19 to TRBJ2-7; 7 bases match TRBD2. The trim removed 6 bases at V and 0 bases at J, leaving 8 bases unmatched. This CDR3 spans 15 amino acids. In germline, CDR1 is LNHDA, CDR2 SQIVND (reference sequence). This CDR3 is CASSLGGGSSYEQYF. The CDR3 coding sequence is TGTGCCAGTAGCCTTGGTGGCGGGAGCTCCTACGAGCAGTACTTC.

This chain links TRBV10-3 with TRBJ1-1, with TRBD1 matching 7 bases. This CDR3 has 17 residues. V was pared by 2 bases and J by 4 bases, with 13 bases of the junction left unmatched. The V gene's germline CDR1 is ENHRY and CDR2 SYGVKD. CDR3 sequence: CAISERDRAYGGTEAFF. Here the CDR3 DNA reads TGTGCCATCAGTGAGAGAGACAGGGCGTACGGGGGCACTGAAGCTTTCTTT.

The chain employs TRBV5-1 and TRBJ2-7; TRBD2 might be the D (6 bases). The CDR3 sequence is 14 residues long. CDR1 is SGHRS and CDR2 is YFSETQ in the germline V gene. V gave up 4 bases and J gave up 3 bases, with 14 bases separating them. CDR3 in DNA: TGCGCCAGCAGCGGCCGGGACTTGAGCTACGAGCAGTACTTC. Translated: CASSGRDLSYEQYF.

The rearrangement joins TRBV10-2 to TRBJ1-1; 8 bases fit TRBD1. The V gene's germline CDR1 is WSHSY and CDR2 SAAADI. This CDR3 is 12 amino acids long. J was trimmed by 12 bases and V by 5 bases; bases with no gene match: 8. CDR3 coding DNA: TGCGCCAGCAGTTTCCGGGACAGGAGAACTTTCTTT. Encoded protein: CASSFRDRRTFF.

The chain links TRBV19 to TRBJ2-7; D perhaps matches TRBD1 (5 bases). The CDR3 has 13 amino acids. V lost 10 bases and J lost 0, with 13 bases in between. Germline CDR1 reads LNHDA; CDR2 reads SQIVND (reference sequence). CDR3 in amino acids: CATSLGASYEQYF. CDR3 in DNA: TGTGCCACCTCTCTTGGGGCCTCCTACGAGCAGTACTTC. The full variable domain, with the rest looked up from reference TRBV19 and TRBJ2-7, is DGGITQSPKYLFRKEGQNVTLSCEQNLNHDAMYWYRQDPGQGLRLIYYSQIVNDFQKGDIAEGYSVSREKKESFPLTVTSAQKNPTAFYLCATSLGASYEQYFGPGTRLTVT.

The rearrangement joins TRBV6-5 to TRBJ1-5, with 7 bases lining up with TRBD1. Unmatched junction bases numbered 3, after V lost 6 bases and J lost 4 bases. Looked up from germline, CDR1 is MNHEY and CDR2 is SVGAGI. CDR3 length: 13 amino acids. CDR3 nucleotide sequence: TGTGCCAGCAGAGACAGGGTTAATCAGCCCCAGCATTTT. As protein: CASRDRVNQPQHF.

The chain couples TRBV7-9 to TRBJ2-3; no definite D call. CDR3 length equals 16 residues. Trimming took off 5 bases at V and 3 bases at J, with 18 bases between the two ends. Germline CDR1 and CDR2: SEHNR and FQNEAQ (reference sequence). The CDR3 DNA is TGTGCCAGCAGCCCTCAGGTAACAAGAGCAACAGATACGCAGTATTTT. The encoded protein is CASSPQVTRATDTQYF.

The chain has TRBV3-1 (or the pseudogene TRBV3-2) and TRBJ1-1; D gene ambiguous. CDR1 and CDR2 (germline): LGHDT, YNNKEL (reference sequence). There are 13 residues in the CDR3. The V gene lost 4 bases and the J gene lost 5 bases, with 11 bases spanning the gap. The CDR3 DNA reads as TGTGCCAGCAGCCGAGAAGGGTGGACTGAAGCTTTCTTT. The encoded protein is CASSREGWTEAFF.

CDR3 protein: CASSPGPAGELFF. The CDR3 region has the DNA TGTGCCAGCTCACCAGGGCCGGCCGGGGAGCTGTTTTTT. The J gene is TRBJ2-2, the V gene TRBV18; D is uncertain. CDR1 and CDR2 (germline): KGHSH, LQKENI. This CDR3 contains 13 residues. V lost 2 bases, J lost 6 bases, and 7 bases lay in between. Full variable domain (remainder filled in from reference TRBV18 and TRBJ2-2): NAGVMQNPRHLVRRRGQEARLRCSPMKGHSHVYWYRQLPEEGLKFMVYLQKENIIDESGMPKERFSAEFPKEGPSILRIQQVVRGDSAAYFCASSPGPAGELFFGEGSRLTVL.

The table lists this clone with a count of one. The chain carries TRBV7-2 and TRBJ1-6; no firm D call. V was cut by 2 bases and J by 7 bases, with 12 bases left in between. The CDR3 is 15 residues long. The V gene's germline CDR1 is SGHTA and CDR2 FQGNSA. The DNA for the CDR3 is TGTGCCAGCAGCTTACGAGAGCTAGGGAATTCACCCCTCCACTTT. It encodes CASSLRELGNSPLHF.

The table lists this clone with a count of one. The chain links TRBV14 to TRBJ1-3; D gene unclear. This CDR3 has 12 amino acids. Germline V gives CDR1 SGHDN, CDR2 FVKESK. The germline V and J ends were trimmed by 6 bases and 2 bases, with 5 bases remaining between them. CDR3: CASSPTGNTIYF. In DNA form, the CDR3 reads TGTGCCAGCAGTCCAACTGGAAACACCATATATTTT.